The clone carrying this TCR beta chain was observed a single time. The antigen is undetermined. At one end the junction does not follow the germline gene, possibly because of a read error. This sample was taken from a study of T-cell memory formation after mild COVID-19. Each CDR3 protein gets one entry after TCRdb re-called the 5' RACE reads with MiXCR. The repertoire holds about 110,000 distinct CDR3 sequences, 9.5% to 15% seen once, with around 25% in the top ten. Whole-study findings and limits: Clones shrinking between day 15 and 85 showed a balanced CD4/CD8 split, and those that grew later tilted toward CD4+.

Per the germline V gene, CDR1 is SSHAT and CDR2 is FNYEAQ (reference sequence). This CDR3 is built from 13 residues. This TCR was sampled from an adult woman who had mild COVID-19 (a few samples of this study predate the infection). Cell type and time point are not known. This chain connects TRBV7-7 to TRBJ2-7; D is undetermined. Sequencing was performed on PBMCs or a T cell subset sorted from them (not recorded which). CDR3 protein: CASSHGPSYEQYF. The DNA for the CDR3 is TGTGCTAGCAGCCACGGGCCATCCTACGAGCAGTACTTC.